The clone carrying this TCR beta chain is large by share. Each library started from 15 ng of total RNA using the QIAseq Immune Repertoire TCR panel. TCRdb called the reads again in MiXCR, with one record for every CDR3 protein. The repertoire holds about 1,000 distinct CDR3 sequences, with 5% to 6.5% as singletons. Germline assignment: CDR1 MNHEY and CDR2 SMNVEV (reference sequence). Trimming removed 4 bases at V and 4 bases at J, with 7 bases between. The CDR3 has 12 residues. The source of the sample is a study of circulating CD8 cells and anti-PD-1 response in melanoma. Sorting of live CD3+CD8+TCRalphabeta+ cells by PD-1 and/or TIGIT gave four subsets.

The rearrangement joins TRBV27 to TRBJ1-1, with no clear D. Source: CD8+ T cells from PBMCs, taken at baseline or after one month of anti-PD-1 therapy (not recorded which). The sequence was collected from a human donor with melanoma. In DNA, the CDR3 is TGTGCCAGCAGTTCTTCCCCCACTGAAGCTTTCTTT. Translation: CASSSSPTEAFF.